This is a list of T cell receptor beta chains from one sample in a study of regulatory T cells in long-lasting Graves disease. TCRdb used MiXCR to reprocess the multiplex PCR reads, holding one entry per CDR3 protein. The table lists roughly 400,000 distinct CDR3 sequences, 15% of them singletons. This sample also appeared in a second study, on T cells in Graves' hyperthyroidism and ophthalmopathy.

Sequencing used peripheral blood mononuclear cells (PBMCs), obtained at new diagnosis, from a patient treated with antithyroid drugs. Receptors were obtained from a middle-aged woman with Graves disease. Both conserved end residues are part of each CDR3. D genes are given only for firm matches. Size values are once, few and many counts, or a class for expanded clones, and some rows have none.

j_gene: TRBJ2-7
d_gene: TRBD1
abundance: many
v_gene: TRBV12-3/TRBV12-4
CDR3aa: CASSLWYWDRGLNEQYF
CDR3nt: TGTGCCAGCAGTTTATGGTACTGGGACAGGGGTTTGAACGAGCAGTACTTC

j_gene: TRBJ2-2
d_gene: .
abundance: .
v_gene: TRBV5-1
CDR3aa: CASSLEGSESGELFF
CDR3nt: TGCGCCAGCAGCTTGGAAGGGAGTGAATCCGGGGAGCTGTTTTTT

j_gene: TRBJ1-1
d_gene: .
abundance: many
v_gene: TRBV10-3
CDR3aa: CAIVSSVKTEAFF
CDR3nt: TGTGCCATCGTCTCCTCAGTCAAGACTGAAGCTTTCTTT

j_gene: TRBJ2-3
d_gene: .
abundance: few
v_gene: TRBV5-1
CDR3aa: CASSLEGFRTDTQYF
CDR3nt: TGCGCCAGCAGCTTGGAAGGGTTTCGAACAGATACGCAGTATTTT

j_gene: TRBJ2-1
d_gene: .
abundance: few
v_gene: TRBV7-9
CDR3aa: CASSSKLVYNEQFF
CDR3nt: TGTGCCAGCAGCTCTAAGTTGGTTTACAATGAGCAGTTCTTC

j_gene: TRBJ2-3
d_gene: TRBD2
abundance: few
v_gene: TRBV20-1
CDR3aa: CSADRTSGTTDTQYF
CDR3nt: TGCAGTGCTGACAGGACTAGCGGGACCACAGATACGCAGTATTTT

j_gene: TRBJ1-5
d_gene: TRBD1
abundance: .
v_gene: TRBV27
CDR3aa: CASKNRGGNQPQHF
CDR3nt: TGTGCCAGTAAGAACAGGGGTGGCAATCAGCCCCAGCATTTT

j_gene: TRBJ2-1
d_gene: TRBD2
abundance: .
v_gene: TRBV2
CDR3aa: CASRLRGEDNEQFF
CDR3nt: TGTGCCAGCAGGCTCCGGGGGGAAGACAATGAGCAGTTCTTC

j_gene: TRBJ2-2
d_gene: .
abundance: many
v_gene: TRBV19
CDR3aa: CASTLMWANTGELFF
CDR3nt: TGTGCCAGTACCCTCATGTGGGCGAACACCGGGGAGCTGTTTTTT

j_gene: TRBJ1-5
d_gene: .
abundance: many
v_gene: TRBV12-5
CDR3aa: CASAPGWPGLWPQHF
CDR3nt: TGTGCTAGTGCCCCGGGGTGGCCGGGGCTGTGGCCCCAGCATTTT

j_gene: TRBJ2-1
d_gene: .
abundance: many
v_gene: TRBV20-1
CDR3aa: CSARGATGTSSYNEQFF
CDR3nt: TGCAGTGCTAGAGGGGCAACAGGGACGAGCTCCTACAATGAGCAGTTCTTC

j_gene: TRBJ2-2
d_gene: .
abundance: many
v_gene: TRBV29-1
CDR3aa: CSVVSKAGQFTGELFF
CDR3nt: TGCAGCGTCGTTTCCAAAGCGGGACAGTTCACCGGGGAGCTGTTTTTT

j_gene: TRBJ1-1
d_gene: .
abundance: many
v_gene: TRBV12-3/TRBV12-4
CDR3aa: CASSLTALEAFF
CDR3nt: TGTGCCAGCAGTCTGACAGCCCTTGAAGCTTTCTTT

j_gene: TRBJ1-1
d_gene: TRBD1
abundance: many
v_gene: TRBV7-3
CDR3aa: CASSQQGANDEAFF
CDR3nt: TGTGCCAGCAGCCAGCAGGGGGCAAATGATGAAGCTTTCTTT

j_gene: TRBJ2-7
d_gene: .
abundance: few
v_gene: TRBV6-1
CDR3aa: CASVREYEQYF
CDR3nt: TGTGCCAGCGTAAGGGAATACGAGCAGTACTTC

j_gene: TRBJ2-1
d_gene: .
abundance: few
v_gene: TRBV24-1
CDR3aa: CATSDSPREEQFF
CDR3nt: TGTGCCACCAGTGATTCTCCCAGGGAAGAGCAGTTCTTC

j_gene: TRBJ2-2
d_gene: TRBD1
abundance: many
v_gene: TRBV7-6
CDR3aa: CASSLTGQVNTGELFF
CDR3nt: TGTGCCAGCAGCTTGACGGGACAGGTGAACACCGGGGAGCTGTTTTTT

j_gene: TRBJ2-3
d_gene: TRBD1
abundance: .
v_gene: TRBV5-1
CDR3aa: CASSLAGQGTDTQYF
CDR3nt: TGCGCCAGCAGCTTGGCGGGACAGGGCACAGATACGCAGTATTTT

j_gene: TRBJ2-1
d_gene: .
abundance: many
v_gene: TRBV2
CDR3aa: CASSHRDVSSYNEQFF
CDR3nt: TGTGCCAGCAGTCACAGGGATGTAAGCTCCTACAATGAGCAGTTCTTC

j_gene: TRBJ2-7
d_gene: TRBD2
abundance: many
v_gene: TRBV27
CDR3aa: CASSRTSGTSYEQYF
CDR3nt: TGTGCCAGCAGTCGTACTAGCGGGACCAGCTACGAGCAGTACTTC

j_gene: TRBJ1-3
d_gene: .
abundance: many
v_gene: TRBV7-2
CDR3aa: CASSPGYENTIYF
CDR3nt: TGTGCCAGCAGCCCGGGTTATGAAAACACCATATATTTT

j_gene: TRBJ2-5
d_gene: TRBD1
abundance: many
v_gene: TRBV28
CDR3aa: CASSRNRGMETQYF
CDR3nt: TGTGCCAGCAGTCGAAACAGGGGGATGGAGACCCAGTACTTC

j_gene: TRBJ1-3
d_gene: .
abundance: .
v_gene: TRBV28
CDR3aa: CASSLQVGNTIYF
CDR3nt: TGTGCCAGCAGTTTGCAGGTTGGAAACACCATATATTTT

j_gene: TRBJ2-1
d_gene: TRBD1
abundance: .
v_gene: TRBV6-2/TRBV6-3
CDR3aa: CASSYSIFGTGVNEQFF
CDR3nt: TGTGCCAGCAGTTACTCGATTTTTGGGACAGGTGTCAATGAGCAGTTCTTC

j_gene: TRBJ2-5
d_gene: TRBD2
abundance: many
v_gene: TRBV11-2
CDR3aa: CASSSLSPSGQYF
CDR3nt: TGTGCCAGCAGCTCCCTTTCTCCTAGCGGGCAGTACTTC

j_gene: TRBJ2-1
d_gene: TRBD2
abundance: few
v_gene: TRBV24-1
CDR3aa: CATSDPGLAGGNEQFF
CDR3nt: TGTGCCACCAGTGATCCCGGACTAGCGGGAGGAAATGAGCAGTTCTTC

j_gene: TRBJ2-3
d_gene: .
abundance: .
v_gene: TRBV12-5
CDR3aa: CASGSPNSDTQYF
CDR3nt: TGTGCTAGTGGTTCCCCAAATTCAGATACGCAGTATTTT

j_gene: TRBJ2-6
d_gene: .
abundance: .
v_gene: TRBV7-6
CDR3aa: CASSSRRSSGANVLTF
CDR3nt: TGTGCCAGCAGCTCCCGTCGAAGCTCTGGGGCCAACGTCCTGACTTTC

j_gene: TRBJ1-5
d_gene: TRBD1
abundance: .
v_gene: TRBV20-1
CDR3aa: CSAKDRGQYSNQPQHF
CDR3nt: TGCAGTGCTAAGGACAGGGGACAGTATAGCAATCAGCCCCAGCATTTT

j_gene: TRBJ2-7
d_gene: TRBD2
abundance: many
v_gene: TRBV2
CDR3aa: CASSSPTSGETYEQYF
CDR3nt: TGTGCCAGCAGTTCTCCGACTAGCGGAGAAACCTACGAGCAGTACTTC

j_gene: TRBJ2-1
d_gene: TRBD2
abundance: .
v_gene: TRBV11-2
CDR3aa: CASRAGTSGSYEQFF
CDR3nt: TGTGCCAGCAGGGCTGGGACTAGCGGGAGCTATGAGCAGTTCTTC

j_gene: TRBJ1-2
d_gene: .
abundance: .
v_gene: TRBV19
CDR3aa: CASRGLQGRGYTF
CDR3nt: TGTGCCAGTCGGGGTCTTCAGGGTCGGGGCTACACCTTC

j_gene: TRBJ1-2
d_gene: .
abundance: many
v_gene: TRBV28
CDR3aa: CASTEGSNYGYTF
CDR3nt: TGTGCCAGCACAGAAGGCAGTAACTATGGCTACACCTTC

j_gene: TRBJ2-7
d_gene: .
abundance: .
v_gene: TRBV4-1
CDR3aa: CASSQEAGTPYEQYF
CDR3nt: TGCGCCAGCAGCCAAGAGGCAGGAACCCCCTACGAGCAGTACTTC

j_gene: TRBJ2-6
d_gene: TRBD2
abundance: many
v_gene: TRBV12-3/TRBV12-4
CDR3aa: CASRYLLAGDPGANVLTF
CDR3nt: TGTGCCAGCAGATACCTCCTAGCGGGAGACCCTGGGGCCAACGTCCTGACTTTC

j_gene: TRBJ2-3
d_gene: .
abundance: .
v_gene: TRBV7-9
CDR3aa: CASSLGSEGDTQYF
CDR3nt: TGTGCCAGCAGCTTAGGCTCGGAGGGAGATACGCAGTATTTT

j_gene: TRBJ1-1
d_gene: .
abundance: .
v_gene: TRBV5-6
CDR3aa: CASSLRFLRDTEAFF
CDR3nt: TGTGCCAGCAGCTTGAGGTTCCTCCGGGACACTGAAGCTTTCTTT

j_gene: TRBJ2-1
d_gene: TRBD1
abundance: many
v_gene: TRBV9
CDR3aa: CASSGGQRGVLFPVDEQFF
CDR3nt: TGTGCCAGCAGCGGGGGACAGCGAGGTGTTCTTTTTCCCGTGGACGAGCAGTTCTTC

j_gene: TRBJ1-2
d_gene: .
abundance: few
v_gene: TRBV19
CDR3aa: CASSKVAGKALLREGYTF
CDR3nt: TGTGCCAGTAGTAAAGTGGCGGGTAAGGCCCTCCTTCGAGAAGGCTACACCTTC

j_gene: TRBJ2-2
d_gene: .
abundance: .
v_gene: TRBV9
CDR3aa: CASSVAGVTGELFF
CDR3nt: TGTGCCAGCAGCGTAGCTGGGGTTACCGGGGAGCTGTTTTTT

j_gene: TRBJ2-5
d_gene: .
abundance: few
v_gene: TRBV5-6
CDR3aa: CASSSRQGGLLVQETQYF
CDR3nt: TGTGCCAGCAGCTCACGGCAGGGGGGCCTCCTGGTCCAAGAGACCCAGTACTTC

j_gene: TRBJ2-4
d_gene: TRBD2
abundance: .
v_gene: TRBV2
CDR3aa: CASSRHPGGGTKNIQYF
CDR3nt: TGTGCCAGCAGTCGGCACCCGGGAGGGGGAACCAAAAACATTCAGTACTTC

j_gene: TRBJ2-1
d_gene: TRBD2
abundance: many
v_gene: TRBV11-2
CDR3aa: CASSLALGLAGRDEQFF
CDR3nt: TGTGCCAGCAGCTTAGCCCTGGGACTAGCGGGAAGGGATGAGCAGTTCTTC

j_gene: TRBJ2-1
d_gene: .
abundance: many
v_gene: TRBV11-2
CDR3aa: CASSLDQVGDEQFF
CDR3nt: TGTGCCAGCAGCTTAGATCAGGTAGGGGATGAGCAGTTCTTC

j_gene: TRBJ2-7
d_gene: TRBD1
abundance: few
v_gene: TRBV4-2
CDR3aa: CASSQEGQGDYEQYF
CDR3nt: TGTGCCAGCAGCCAAGAAGGCCAGGGGGACTACGAGCAGTACTTC

j_gene: TRBJ2-1
d_gene: TRBD1
abundance: .
v_gene: TRBV9
CDR3aa: CASSPLTGGFYNEQFF
CDR3nt: TGTGCCAGCAGCCCGTTGACAGGGGGCTTCTACAATGAGCAGTTCTTC

j_gene: TRBJ1-3
d_gene: .
abundance: .
v_gene: TRBV7-9
CDR3aa: CATLLERVGNTIYF
CDR3nt: TGTGCCACCCTCCTAGAGAGGGTAGGAAACACCATATATTTT

j_gene: TRBJ2-1
d_gene: TRBD1
abundance: .
v_gene: TRBV11-3
CDR3aa: CASSFRTGPYNEQFF
CDR3nt: TGTGCCAGCAGCTTCCGGACAGGGCCCTACAATGAGCAGTTCTTC

j_gene: TRBJ2-7
d_gene: .
abundance: .
v_gene: TRBV3-1
CDR3aa: CASSPQRTVSYEQYF
CDR3nt: TGTGCCAGCAGCCCCCAAAGGACTGTATCCTACGAGCAGTACTTC

j_gene: TRBJ1-2
d_gene: .
abundance: few
v_gene: TRBV4-2
CDR3aa: CASSQLSDLGYGYTF
CDR3nt: TGTGCCAGCAGCCAACTCTCAGATCTGGGTTATGGCTACACCTTC

j_gene: TRBJ2-1
d_gene: TRBD1
abundance: .
v_gene: TRBV6-1
CDR3aa: CASTRTGYYNEQFF
CDR3nt: TGTGCCAGCACGCGGACAGGGTACTACAATGAGCAGTTCTTC

j_gene: TRBJ2-2
d_gene: TRBD2
abundance: many
v_gene: TRBV10-3
CDR3aa: CAISQSAGGDTGELFF
CDR3nt: TGTGCCATCAGTCAATCAGCGGGAGGGGACACCGGGGAGCTGTTTTTT

j_gene: TRBJ1-2
d_gene: TRBD1
abundance: many
v_gene: TRBV6-1
CDR3aa: CASSETQGAYTF
CDR3nt: TGTGCCAGCAGCGAGACACAGGGGGCATACACCTTC

j_gene: TRBJ2-7
d_gene: .
abundance: .
v_gene: TRBV20-1
CDR3aa: CSATAVLDGTSHKGVYEQYF
CDR3nt: TGCAGTGCCACAGCCGTTTTGGACGGGACATCTCACAAAGGGGTTTACGAGCAGTACTTC

j_gene: TRBJ2-1
d_gene: TRBD2
abundance: .
v_gene: TRBV5-4
CDR3aa: CASSYAGTSALNEQFF
CDR3nt: TGTGCCAGCAGCTACGCCGGGACTAGCGCACTCAATGAGCAGTTCTTC